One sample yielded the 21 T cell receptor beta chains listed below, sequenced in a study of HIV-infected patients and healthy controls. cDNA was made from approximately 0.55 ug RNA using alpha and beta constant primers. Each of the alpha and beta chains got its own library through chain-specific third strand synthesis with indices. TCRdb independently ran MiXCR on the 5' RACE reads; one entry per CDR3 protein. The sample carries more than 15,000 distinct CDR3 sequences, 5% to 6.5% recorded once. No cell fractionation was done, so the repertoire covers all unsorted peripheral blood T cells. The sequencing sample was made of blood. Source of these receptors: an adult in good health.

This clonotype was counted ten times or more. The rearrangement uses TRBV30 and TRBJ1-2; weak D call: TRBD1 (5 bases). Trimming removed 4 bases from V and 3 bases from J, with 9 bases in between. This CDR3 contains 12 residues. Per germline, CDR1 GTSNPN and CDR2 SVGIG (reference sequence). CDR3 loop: CAWTGGDYGYTF. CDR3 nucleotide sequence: TGTGCCTGGACGGGGGGAGACTATGGCTACACCTTC. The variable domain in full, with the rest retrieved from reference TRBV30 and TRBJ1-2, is SQTIHQWPATLVQPVGSPLSLECTVEGTSNPNLYWYRQAAGRGLQLLFYSVGIGQISSEVPQNLSASRPQDRQFILSSKKLLLSDSGFYLCAWTGGDYGYTFGSGTRLTVV.

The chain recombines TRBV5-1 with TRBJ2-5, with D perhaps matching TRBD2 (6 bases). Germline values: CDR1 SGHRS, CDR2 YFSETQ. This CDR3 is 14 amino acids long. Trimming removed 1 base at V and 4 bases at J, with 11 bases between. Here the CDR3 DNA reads TGCGCCAGCAGCTTGCAAACCGGGGGAGAGACCCAGTACTTC. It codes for CASSLQTGGETQYF.

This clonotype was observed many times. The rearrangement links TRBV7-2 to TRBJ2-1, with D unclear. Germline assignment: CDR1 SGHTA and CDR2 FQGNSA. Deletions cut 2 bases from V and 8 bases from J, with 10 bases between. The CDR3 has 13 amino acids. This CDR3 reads CASSLMLVDEQFF. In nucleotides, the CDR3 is TGTGCCAGCAGCTTAATGTTAGTTGATGAGCAGTTCTTC. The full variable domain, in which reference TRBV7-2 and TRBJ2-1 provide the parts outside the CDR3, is GAGVSQSPSNKVTEKGKDVELRCDPISGHTALYWYRQSLGQGLEFLIYFQGNSAPDKSGLPSDRFSAERTGGSVSTLTIQRTQQEDSAVYLCASSLMLVDEQFFGPGTRLTVL.

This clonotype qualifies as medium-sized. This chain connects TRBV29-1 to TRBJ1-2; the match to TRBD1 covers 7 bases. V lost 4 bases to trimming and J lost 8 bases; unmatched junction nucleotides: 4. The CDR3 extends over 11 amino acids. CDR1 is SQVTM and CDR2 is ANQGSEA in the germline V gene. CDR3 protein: CSVGDSLGYTF. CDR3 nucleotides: TGCAGCGTTGGGGACAGTCTCGGCTACACCTTC.

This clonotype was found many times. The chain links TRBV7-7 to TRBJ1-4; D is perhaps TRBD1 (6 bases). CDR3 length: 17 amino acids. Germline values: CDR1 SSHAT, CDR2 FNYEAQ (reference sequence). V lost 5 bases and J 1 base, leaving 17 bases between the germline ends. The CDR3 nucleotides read TGTGCCAGCAGCCCCCCGAAACCACAGGGAACTAATGAAAAACTGTTTTTT. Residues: CASSPPKPQGTNEKLFF.

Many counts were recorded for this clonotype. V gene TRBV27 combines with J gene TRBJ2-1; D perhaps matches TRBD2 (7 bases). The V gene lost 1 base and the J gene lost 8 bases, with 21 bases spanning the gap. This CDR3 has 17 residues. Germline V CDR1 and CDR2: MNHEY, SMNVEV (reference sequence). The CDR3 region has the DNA TGTGCCAGCAGTTTATTAATGGAGGGGGGCGGGGGATATGAGCAGTTCTTC. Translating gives CASSLLMEGGGGYEQFF.

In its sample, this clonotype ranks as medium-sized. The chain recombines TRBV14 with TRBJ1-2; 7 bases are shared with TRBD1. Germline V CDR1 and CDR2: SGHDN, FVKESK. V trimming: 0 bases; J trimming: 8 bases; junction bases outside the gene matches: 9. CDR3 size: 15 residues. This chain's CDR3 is CASSQDGPGQRGYTF. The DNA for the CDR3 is TGTGCCAGCAGCCAAGATGGGCCGGGACAGAGGGGCTACACCTTC.

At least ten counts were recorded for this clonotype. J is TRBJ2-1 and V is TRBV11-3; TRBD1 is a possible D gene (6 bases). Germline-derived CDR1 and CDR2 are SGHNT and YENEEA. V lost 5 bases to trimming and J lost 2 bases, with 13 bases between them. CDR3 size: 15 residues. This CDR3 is CASSPRTATYNEQFF. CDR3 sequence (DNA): TGTGCCAGCAGCCCGAGGACAGCAACCTACAATGAGCAGTTCTTC.

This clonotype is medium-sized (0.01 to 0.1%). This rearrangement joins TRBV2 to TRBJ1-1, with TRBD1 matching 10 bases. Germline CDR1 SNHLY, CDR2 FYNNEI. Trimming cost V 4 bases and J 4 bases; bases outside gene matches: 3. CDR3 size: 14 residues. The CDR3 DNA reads TGTGCCAGCAGTGGGGACAGGGGCGTCACTGAAGCTTTCTTT. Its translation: CASSGDRGVTEAFF.

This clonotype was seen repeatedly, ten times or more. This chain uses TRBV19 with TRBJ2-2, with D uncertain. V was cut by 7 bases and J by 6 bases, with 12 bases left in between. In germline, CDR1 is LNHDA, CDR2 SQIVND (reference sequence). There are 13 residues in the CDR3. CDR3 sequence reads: CASTPQWAGELFF. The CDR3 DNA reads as TGTGCCAGTACCCCCCAATGGGCCGGGGAGCTGTTTTTT. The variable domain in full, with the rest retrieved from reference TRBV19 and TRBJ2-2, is DGGITQSPKYLFRKEGQNVTLSCEQNLNHDAMYWYRQDPGQGLRLIYYSQIVNDFQKGDIAEGYSVSREKKESFPLTVTSAQKNPTAFYLCASTPQWAGELFFGEGSRLTVL.

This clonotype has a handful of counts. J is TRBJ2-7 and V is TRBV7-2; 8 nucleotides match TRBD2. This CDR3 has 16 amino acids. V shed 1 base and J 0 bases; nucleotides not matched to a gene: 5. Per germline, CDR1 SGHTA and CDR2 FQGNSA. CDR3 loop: CASSLVRGGGSYEQYF. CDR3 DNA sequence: TGTGCCAGCAGCTTAGTCCGGGGGGGCGGCTCCTACGAGCAGTACTTC.

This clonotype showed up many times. The CDR3 sequence is CASGPPTGDGYEQYF. The CDR3 DNA follows: TGTGCTAGTGGTCCCCCGACAGGGGATGGATACGAGCAGTACTTC. V usage is TRBV12-5 and J usage is TRBJ2-7, with TRBD1 matching 8 bases. Germline V gives CDR1 LGHNT, CDR2 FRNRAP. The CDR3 loop spans 15 amino acids. The J segment lost 4 bases and the V segment lost 5 bases, leaving 10 bases of the junction unmatched.

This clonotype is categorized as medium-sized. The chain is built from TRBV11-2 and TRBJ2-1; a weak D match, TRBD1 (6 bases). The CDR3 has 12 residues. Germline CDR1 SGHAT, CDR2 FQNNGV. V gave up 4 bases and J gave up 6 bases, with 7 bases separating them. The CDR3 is CASSWTVNEQFF. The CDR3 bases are TGTGCCAGCAGCTGGACAGTCAATGAGCAGTTCTTC.

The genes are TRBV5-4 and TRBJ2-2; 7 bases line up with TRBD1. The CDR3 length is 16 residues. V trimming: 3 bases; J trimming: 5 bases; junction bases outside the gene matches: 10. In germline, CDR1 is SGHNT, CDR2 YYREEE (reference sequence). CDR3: CASSSLDRRETGELFF. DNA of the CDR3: TGTGCCAGCAGCTCATTGGACAGGCGAGAGACCGGGGAGCTGTTTTTT.

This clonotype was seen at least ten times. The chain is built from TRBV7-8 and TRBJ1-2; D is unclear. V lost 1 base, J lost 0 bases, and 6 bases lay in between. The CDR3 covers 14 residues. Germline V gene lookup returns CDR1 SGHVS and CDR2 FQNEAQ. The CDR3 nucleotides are TGTGCCAGCAGCTTAGGGACCACTAACTATGGCTACACCTTC. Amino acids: CASSLGTTNYGYTF.

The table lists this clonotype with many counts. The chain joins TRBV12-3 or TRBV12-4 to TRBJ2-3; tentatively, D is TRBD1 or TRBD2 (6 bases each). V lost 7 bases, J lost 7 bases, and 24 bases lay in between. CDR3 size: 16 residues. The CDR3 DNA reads TGTGCCAGCACTAAACTAGGACAGCGGGCCGGAAATACGCAGTATTTT. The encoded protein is CASTKLGQRAGNTQYF.

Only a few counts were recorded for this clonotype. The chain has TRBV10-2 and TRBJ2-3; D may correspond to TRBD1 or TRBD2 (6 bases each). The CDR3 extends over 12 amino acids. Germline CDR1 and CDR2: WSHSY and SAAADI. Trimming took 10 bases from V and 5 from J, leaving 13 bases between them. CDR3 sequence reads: CATNRGVDTQYF. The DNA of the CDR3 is TGCGCCACAAATAGGGGGGTAGATACGCAGTATTTT.

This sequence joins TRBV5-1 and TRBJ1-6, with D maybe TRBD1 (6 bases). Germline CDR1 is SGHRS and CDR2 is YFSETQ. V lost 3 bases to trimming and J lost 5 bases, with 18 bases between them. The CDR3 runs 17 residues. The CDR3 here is CASSSPAGGRDNSPLHF. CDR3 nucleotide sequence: TGCGCCAGCAGCTCCCCGGCGGGGGGCCGGGATAATTCACCCCTCCACTTT.

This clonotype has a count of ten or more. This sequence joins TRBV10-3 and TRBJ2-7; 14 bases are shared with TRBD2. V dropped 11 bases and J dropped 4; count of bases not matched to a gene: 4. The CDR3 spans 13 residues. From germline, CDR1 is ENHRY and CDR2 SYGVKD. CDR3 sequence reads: CALRTSGGYEQYF. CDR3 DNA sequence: TGTGCCCTACGGACTAGCGGGGGGTACGAGCAGTACTTC.

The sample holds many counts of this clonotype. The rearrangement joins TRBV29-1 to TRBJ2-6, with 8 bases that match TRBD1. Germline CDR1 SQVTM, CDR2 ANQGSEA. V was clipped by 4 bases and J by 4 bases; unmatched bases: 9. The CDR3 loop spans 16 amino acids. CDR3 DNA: TGCAGCGTTGGATGGCAGGGGGCGATAGGGGCCAACGTCCTGACTTTC. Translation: CSVGWQGAIGANVLTF.

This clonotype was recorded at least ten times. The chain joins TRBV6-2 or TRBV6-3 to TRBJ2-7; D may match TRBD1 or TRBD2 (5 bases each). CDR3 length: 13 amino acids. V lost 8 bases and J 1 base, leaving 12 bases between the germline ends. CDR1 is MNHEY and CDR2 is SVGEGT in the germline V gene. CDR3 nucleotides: TGTGCCAGCTCGAGGGGATTATCCTACGAGCAGTACTTC. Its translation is CASSRGLSYEQYF.